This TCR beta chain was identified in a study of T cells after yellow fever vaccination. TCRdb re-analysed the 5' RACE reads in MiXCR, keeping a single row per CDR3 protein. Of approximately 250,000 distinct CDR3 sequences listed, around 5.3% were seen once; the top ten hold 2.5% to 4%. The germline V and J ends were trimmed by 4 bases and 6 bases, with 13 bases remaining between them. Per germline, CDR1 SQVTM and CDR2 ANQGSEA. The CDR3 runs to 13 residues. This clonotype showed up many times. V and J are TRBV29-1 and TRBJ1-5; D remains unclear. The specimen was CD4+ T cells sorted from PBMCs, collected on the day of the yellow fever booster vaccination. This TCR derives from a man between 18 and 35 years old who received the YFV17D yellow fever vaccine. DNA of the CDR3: TGCAGCGTTGTTGGCCAGCAAGGTCAGCCCCAGCATTTT. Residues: CSVVGQQGQPQHF.